A single sample is the source of the 12 T cell receptor beta chains below, sequenced in a study of blood T cells in healthy people across ages. Using a J-beta primer mix together with a sample-barcoded 5' primer, a second PCR was run for 7 to 11 cycles. In TCRdb, the 5' RACE reads were re-called with MiXCR into one record per CDR3 protein. The data show around 1,500,000 distinct CDR3 sequences, roughly 27% seen once. The sample was blood. The receptors were gathered from a woman in her twenties or thirties in good health.

There are a few counts of this clonotype. The chain is built from TRBV7-9 and TRBJ2-3, with 11 bases that match TRBD2. The CDR3 has 17 amino acids. The V segment lost 8 bases and the J segment 4 bases; nucleotides outside the gene matches: 14. Germline CDR1 is SEHNR and CDR2 is FQNEAQ (reference sequence). CDR3 amino acids: CASGAASGRLTADTQYF. CDR3 DNA: TGTGCCAGCGGCGCGGCTAGCGGGAGGCTCACCGCAGATACGCAGTATTTT.

The CDR3 coding sequence is TGCAGTGCTATAGGAGGACTCGGAAACACCATATATTTT. Its translation is CSAIGGLGNTIYF. The rearrangement links TRBV20-1 to TRBJ1-3; no reliable D call. The CDR3 consists of 13 residues. CDR1 and CDR2 from the germline V gene are DFQATT and SNEGSKA (reference sequence). Deletions cut 4 bases from V and 4 bases from J, with 11 bases between.

The chain couples TRBV30 to TRBJ2-1; D perhaps matches TRBD2 (5 bases). Trimming stripped 2 bases from V and 0 bases from J, with 11 bases between. Germline lookup yields CDR1 GTSNPN and CDR2 SVGIG (reference sequence). This CDR3 comprises 15 residues. The CDR3 nucleotides are TGTGCCTGGAGTATCAGCGGAGGCTCCTACAATGAGCAGTTCTTC. It translates to CAWSISGGSYNEQFF. The whole variable domain, remainder taken from reference TRBV30 and TRBJ2-1, is SQTIHQWPATLVQPVGSPLSLECTVEGTSNPNLYWYRQAAGRGLQLLFYSVGIGQISSEVPQNLSASRPQDRQFILSSKKLLLSDSGFYLCAWSISGGSYNEQFFGPGTRLTVL.

This sequence joins TRBV19 and TRBJ2-1, with D tentatively TRBD2 (7 bases). Deletions cut 2 bases from V and 8 bases from J, with 16 bases between. From germline, CDR1 is LNHDA and CDR2 SQIVND (reference sequence). This CDR3 region has 15 residues. The CDR3 DNA sequence: TGTGCCAGTAGTATATCGGGGGGCTTACGGGATGAGCAGTTCTTC. This encodes CASSISGGLRDEQFF.

Comments on this clonotype: A much larger clone is a single base away; this may be a read error. Written as DNA, the CDR3 is TGTGCCATCACCGAACAGGGGGCTGGAGAGCAGTACTTC. Protein: CAITEQGAGEQYF. This rearrangement joins TRBV10-3 to TRBJ2-7, with TRBD1 identical over 9 bases. The CDR3 is 13 amino acids. Germline-derived CDR1 and CDR2 are ENHRY and SYGVKD. J was trimmed by 7 bases and V by 7 bases; bases with no gene match: 8.

The chain is built from TRBV11-2 and TRBJ2-3, with D possibly matching TRBD1 (6 bases). Germline CDR1 SGHAT, CDR2 FQNNGV. The V and J ends lost 5 bases and 5 bases respectively, with 17 bases between them. This CDR3 comprises 15 residues. The CDR3 DNA sequence: TGTGCCAGCAGCGCAACCCCCGGGACAAGAGATACGCAGTATTTT. Its translation: CASSATPGTRDTQYF.

About this clonotype: A much bigger clone sits one base away, suggesting this may be a read error. The rearrangement uses TRBV12-3 or TRBV12-4 and TRBJ2-1; 13 bases are shared with TRBD2. After removal of 5 bases from V and 0 bases from J, the junction contained 16 bases not matched to a gene. The CDR3 has 21 residues. The CDR3 loop reads CASSALEGLAGSISSYNEQFF. The CDR3 DNA is TGTGCCAGCAGTGCACTGGAGGGACTAGCGGGGAGCATAAGCTCCTACAATGAGCAGTTCTTC.

This clonotype was found many times. The chain links TRBV20-1 to TRBJ2-1, with D perhaps being TRBD1 or TRBD2 (5 bases each). Per germline, CDR1 DFQATT and CDR2 SNEGSKA (reference sequence). This CDR3 spans 13 amino acids. V was clipped by 1 base and J by 6 bases, with 10 bases between them. CDR3 sequence reads: CSARAPGTNEQFF. The CDR3 nucleotides are TGCAGTGCTAGAGCCCCCGGGACCAATGAGCAGTTCTTC.

This clonotype has just a few counts. A junction end diverges from the germline sequence, so it may reflect a read error. This rearrangement joins TRBV3-1 to TRBJ2-5; 7 bases are shared with TRBD1. The CDR3 runs 13 residues. Germline V gene data show CDR1 as LGHDT and CDR2 as YNNKEL (reference sequence). The CDR3 loop reads CASSPRGTETQYF. The CDR3 DNA reads as TGTGCCAGTAGCCCCAGGGGGACAGAGACCCAGTACTTC.

The chain links TRBV7-9 to TRBJ1-1; possibly TRBD1 for D (6 bases). Germline values: CDR1 SEHNR, CDR2 FQNEAQ (reference sequence). This CDR3 has 14 residues. V gave up 1 base and J gave up 9 bases, with 15 bases separating them. The CDR3 DNA is TGTGCCAGCAGCTTAGGGTTCGGAGGGGGGAAAGCTTTCTTT. Its translation: CASSLGFGGGKAFF.

The chain uses TRBV7-8 and TRBJ2-2, with TRBD1 identical over 11 bases. J was trimmed by 6 bases and V by 3 bases; bases with no gene match: 3. The CDR3 contains 15 residues. Per the germline V gene, CDR1 is SGHVS and CDR2 is FQNEAQ. DNA of the CDR3: TGTGCCAGCAGCTTTGGACAGGGGGCGGCCGGGGAGCTGTTTTTT. It yields the protein CASSFGQGAAGELFF.

This clonotype was counted a few times. The chain uses TRBV24-1 and TRBJ2-1; D may be TRBD2 (7 bases). In germline, CDR1 is KGHDR, CDR2 SFDVKD. V dropped 5 bases and J dropped 7 bases, with 14 bases sitting between them. This CDR3 is 14 amino acids long. CDR3 in DNA: TGTGCCACCAGTGGGGGGGGGCTGTTGAATGAGCAGTTCTTC. Protein product: CATSGGGLLNEQFF.